This T cell receptor beta chain was recovered during a study of T cells in localized non-small cell lung cancer. Notes on the study in general: Among the tissues sampled, uninvolved adjacent lung had the highest T cell clonality, above tumor.

This clone showed up just once. Its antigen is as yet unknown. Trimming took 1 base from V and 13 from J, leaving 11 bases between them. CDR1 and CDR2 (germline): LNHDA, SQIVND (reference sequence). The CDR3 sequence is 13 residues long. Libraries were prepared by immunoSEQ multiplex PCR; TCRdb keeps only in-frame clonotypes and omits some of them. The repertoire holds 38,000 or so clones, with roughly 85% as singletons. This sample comprised peripheral blood mononuclear cells, obtained before any cancer treatment. This sequence was found in a male donor at least 60 years old with stage II lung adenocarcinoma. This chain joins TRBV19 and TRBJ1-6; possible D gene TRBD1, 6 bases. The CDR3 nucleotides read TGTGCCAGTAGTATAGCCGCCGGGGGCCCCCTCCACTTT. Protein sequence: CASSIAAGGPLHF.